This TCR beta chain was recovered during a study of blood T cell repertoires in COVID-19. The overall study: T cells, B-cell-depleted T cells, or PBMCs provided the cDNA or gDNA that served as material.

CDR1 is MNHEY and CDR2 is SVGEGT in the germline V gene. The J segment lost 5 bases and the V segment lost 5 bases, leaving 8 bases of the junction unmatched. The CDR3 loop spans 14 amino acids. This study enrolled people aged about 18 to 95 from roughly 22 US geographic areas. Membership in each cohort depended on participant-reported clinical history. Data came from immunoSEQ multiplex PCR; TCRdb stores just in-frame clones and leaves some out. The sample consists of a few hundred thousand clones, over 75% of them appearing once. This receptor was obtained from a woman aged 18-29 years who had recovered from COVID-19. The chain recombines TRBV6-2 or TRBV6-3 with TRBJ1-1, with 7 bases fitting TRBD1. The sample consisted of PBMCs or T cells enriched from blood (not recorded which). CDR3 DNA sequence: TGTGCCAGCAGTATGAAGGGGGCGGTAACTGAAGCTTTCTTT. It encodes CASSMKGAVTEAFF.